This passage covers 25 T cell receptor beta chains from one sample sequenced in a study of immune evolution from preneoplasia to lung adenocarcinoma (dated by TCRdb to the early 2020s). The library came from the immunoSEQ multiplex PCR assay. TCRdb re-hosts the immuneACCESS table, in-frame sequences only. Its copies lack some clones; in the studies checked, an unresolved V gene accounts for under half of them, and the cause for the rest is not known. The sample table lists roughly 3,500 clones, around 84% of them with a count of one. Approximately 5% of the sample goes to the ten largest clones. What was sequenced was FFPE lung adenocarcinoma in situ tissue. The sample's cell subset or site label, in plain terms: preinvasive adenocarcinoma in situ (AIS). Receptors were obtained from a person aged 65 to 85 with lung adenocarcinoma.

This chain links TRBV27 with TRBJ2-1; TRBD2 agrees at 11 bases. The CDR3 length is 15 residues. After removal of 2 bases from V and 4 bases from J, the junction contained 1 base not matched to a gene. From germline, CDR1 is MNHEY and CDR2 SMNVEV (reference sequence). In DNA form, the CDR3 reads TGTGCCAGCAGTTTACGACTAGCGGGGTACAATGAGCAGTTCTTC. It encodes CASSLRLAGYNEQFF.

The CDR3 region has the DNA TGTGCCAGCAGCTTACCCCTCGGCGGAGGAAGCTCCTACGAGCAGTACTTC. Encoded protein: CASSLPLGGGSSYEQYF. The gene calls are TRBV5-4 and TRBJ2-7, with a tentative D call TRBD2 (5 bases). V lost 2 bases and J lost 0, with 18 bases in between. CDR3 length equals 17 residues. The germline CDR1 and CDR2 sequences are SGHNT and YYREEE (reference sequence).

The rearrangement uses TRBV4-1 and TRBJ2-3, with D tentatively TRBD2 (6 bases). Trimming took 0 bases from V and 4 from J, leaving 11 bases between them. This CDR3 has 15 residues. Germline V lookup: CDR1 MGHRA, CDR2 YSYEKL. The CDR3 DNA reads TGCGCCAGCAGCCAAGAAGGGAGCGGGCCAGATACGCAGTATTTT. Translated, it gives CASSQEGSGPDTQYF.

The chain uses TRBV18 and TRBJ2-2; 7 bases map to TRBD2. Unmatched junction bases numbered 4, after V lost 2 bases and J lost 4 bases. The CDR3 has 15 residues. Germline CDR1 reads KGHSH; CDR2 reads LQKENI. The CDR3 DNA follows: TGTGCCAGCTCACCAAGCCAGCGGGGCACCGGGGAGCTGTTTTTT. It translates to CASSPSQRGTGELFF.

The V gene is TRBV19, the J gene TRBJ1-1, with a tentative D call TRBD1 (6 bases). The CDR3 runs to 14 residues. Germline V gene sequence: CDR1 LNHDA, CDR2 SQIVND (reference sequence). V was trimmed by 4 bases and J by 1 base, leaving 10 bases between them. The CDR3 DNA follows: TGTGCCAGTAGTAAACTCAGGGGGAACACTGAAGCTTTCTTT. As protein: CASSKLRGNTEAFF. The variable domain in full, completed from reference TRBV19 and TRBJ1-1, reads DGGITQSPKYLFRKEGQNVTLSCEQNLNHDAMYWYRQDPGQGLRLIYYSQIVNDFQKGDIAEGYSVSREKKESFPLTVTSAQKNPTAFYLCASSKLRGNTEAFFGQGTRLTVV.

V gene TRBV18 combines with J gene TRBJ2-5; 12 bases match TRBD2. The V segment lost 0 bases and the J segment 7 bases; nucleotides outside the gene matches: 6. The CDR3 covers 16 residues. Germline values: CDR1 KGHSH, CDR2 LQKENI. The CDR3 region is CASSPPRTSGTGTQYF. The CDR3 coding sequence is TGTGCCAGCTCACCACCGAGGACTAGCGGGACAGGGACCCAGTACTTC.

DNA for the CDR3: TGTGCCAGCAGCTTAGAGGGGGCTCGTGGCTACACCTTC. This codes for CASSLEGARGYTF. The genes are TRBV7-2 and TRBJ1-2, with 7 bases matching TRBD1. The V gene end was trimmed by 1 base and the J gene end by 7 bases; junction bases not matched to a gene: 3. CDR1 and CDR2 (germline): SGHTA, FQGNSA. The CDR3 has 13 residues.

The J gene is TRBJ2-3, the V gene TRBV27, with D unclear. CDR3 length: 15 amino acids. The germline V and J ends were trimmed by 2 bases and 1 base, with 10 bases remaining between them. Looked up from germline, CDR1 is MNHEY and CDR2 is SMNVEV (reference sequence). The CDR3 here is CASSLRASRTDTQYF. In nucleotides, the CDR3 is TGTGCCAGCAGTTTAAGGGCCAGTCGCACAGATACGCAGTATTTT.

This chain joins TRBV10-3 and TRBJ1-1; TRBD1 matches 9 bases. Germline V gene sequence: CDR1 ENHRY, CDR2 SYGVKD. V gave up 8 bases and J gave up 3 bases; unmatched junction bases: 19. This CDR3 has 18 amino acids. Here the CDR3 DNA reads TGTGCCATCGCAACCCACACCGGGACAGGGACGTGGGACACTGAAGCTTTCTTT. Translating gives CAIATHTGTGTWDTEAFF.

This chain's CDR3 is CASSPVPETQYF. The CDR3 DNA sequence: TGTGCCAGCTCACCGGTCCCCGAGACCCAGTACTTC. V usage is TRBV18 and J usage is TRBJ2-5; D gene ambiguous. CDR3 length equals 12 residues. Germline V lookup: CDR1 KGHSH, CDR2 LQKENI. V was cut by 3 bases and J by 5 bases, with 7 bases left in between.

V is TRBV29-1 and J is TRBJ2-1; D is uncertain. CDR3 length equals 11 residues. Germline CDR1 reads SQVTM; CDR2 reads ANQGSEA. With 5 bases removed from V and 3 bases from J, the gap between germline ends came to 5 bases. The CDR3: CSVRDYNEQFF. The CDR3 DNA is TGCAGCGTTAGAGACTACAATGAGCAGTTCTTC.

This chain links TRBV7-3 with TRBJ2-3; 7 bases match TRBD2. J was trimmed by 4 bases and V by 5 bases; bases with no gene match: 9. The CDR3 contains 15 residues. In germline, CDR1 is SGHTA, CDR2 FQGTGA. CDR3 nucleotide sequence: TGTGCCAGCAGCCCTACGGCGGGAGAGTCAGATACGCAGTATTTT. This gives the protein CASSPTAGESDTQYF. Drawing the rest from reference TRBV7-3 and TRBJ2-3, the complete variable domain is GAGVSQTPSNKVTEKGKYVELRCDPISGHTALYWYRQSLGQGPEFLIYFQGTGAADDSGLPNDRFFAVRPEGSVSTLKIQRTERGDSAVYLCASSPTAGESDTQYFGPGTRLTVL.

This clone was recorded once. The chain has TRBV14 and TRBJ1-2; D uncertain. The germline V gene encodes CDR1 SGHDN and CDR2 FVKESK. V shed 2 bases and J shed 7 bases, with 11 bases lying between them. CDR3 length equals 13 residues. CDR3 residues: CASSQSGPGGYTF. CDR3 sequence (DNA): TGTGCCAGCAGCCAATCCGGTCCTGGTGGCTACACCTTC.

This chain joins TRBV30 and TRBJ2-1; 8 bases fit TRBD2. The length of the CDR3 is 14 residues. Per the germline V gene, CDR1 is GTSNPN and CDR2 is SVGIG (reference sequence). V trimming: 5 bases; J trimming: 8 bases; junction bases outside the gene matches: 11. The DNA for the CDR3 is TGTGCCTGGGACCTATCCGGGGGGGCGGATGAGCAGTTCTTC. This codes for CAWDLSGGADEQFF. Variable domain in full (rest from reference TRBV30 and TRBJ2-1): SQTIHQWPATLVQPVGSPLSLECTVEGTSNPNLYWYRQAAGRGLQLLFYSVGIGQISSEVPQNLSASRPQDRQFILSSKKLLLSDSGFYLCAWDLSGGADEQFFGPGTRLTVL.

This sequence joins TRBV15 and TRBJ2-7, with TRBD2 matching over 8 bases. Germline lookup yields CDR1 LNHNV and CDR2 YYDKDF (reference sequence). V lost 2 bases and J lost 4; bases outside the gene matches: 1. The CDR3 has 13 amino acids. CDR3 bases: TGTGCCACCAGCAGACTAGCGGGTTACGAGCAGTACTTC. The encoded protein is CATSRLAGYEQYF.

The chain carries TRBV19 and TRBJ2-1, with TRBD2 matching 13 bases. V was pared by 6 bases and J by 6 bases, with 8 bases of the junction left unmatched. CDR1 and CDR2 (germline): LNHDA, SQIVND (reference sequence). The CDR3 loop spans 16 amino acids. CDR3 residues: CASRIGGLAGINEQFF. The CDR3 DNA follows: TGTGCCAGTAGAATCGGGGGACTAGCGGGAATCAATGAGCAGTTCTTC.

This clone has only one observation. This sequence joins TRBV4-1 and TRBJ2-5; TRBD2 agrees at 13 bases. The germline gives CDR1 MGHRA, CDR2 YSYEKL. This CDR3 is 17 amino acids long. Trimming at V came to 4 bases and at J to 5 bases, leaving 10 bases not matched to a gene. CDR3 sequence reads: CASSRRLAGGSGETQYF. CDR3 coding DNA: TGCGCCAGCAGCCGCCGACTAGCGGGAGGTTCCGGGGAGACCCAGTACTTC.

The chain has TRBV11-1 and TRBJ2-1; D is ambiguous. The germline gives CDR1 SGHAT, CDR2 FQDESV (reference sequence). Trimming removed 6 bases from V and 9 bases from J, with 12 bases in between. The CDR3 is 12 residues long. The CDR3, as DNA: TGTGCCAGCAGTAAACGGGCGAGTGAGCAGTTCTTC. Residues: CASSKRASEQFF.

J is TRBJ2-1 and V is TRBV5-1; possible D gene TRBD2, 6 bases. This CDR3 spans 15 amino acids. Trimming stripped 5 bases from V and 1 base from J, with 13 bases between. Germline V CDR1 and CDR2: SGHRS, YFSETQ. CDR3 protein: CASRRAGPSYNEQFF. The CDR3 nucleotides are TGCGCCAGCAGACGTGCGGGGCCATCCTACAATGAGCAGTTCTTC.

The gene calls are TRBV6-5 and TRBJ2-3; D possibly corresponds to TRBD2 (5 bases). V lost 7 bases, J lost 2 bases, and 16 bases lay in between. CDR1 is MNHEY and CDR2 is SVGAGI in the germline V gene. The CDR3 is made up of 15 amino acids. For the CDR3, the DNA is TGTGCCAGCACACAAAGCGGATATCTCACAGATACGCAGTATTTT. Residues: CASTQSGYLTDTQYF.

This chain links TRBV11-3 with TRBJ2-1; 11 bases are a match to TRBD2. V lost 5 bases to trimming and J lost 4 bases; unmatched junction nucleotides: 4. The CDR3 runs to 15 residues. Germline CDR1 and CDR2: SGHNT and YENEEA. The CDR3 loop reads CASSVRLAGYNEQFF. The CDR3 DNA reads TGTGCCAGCAGCGTGAGACTAGCGGGGTACAATGAGCAGTTCTTC.

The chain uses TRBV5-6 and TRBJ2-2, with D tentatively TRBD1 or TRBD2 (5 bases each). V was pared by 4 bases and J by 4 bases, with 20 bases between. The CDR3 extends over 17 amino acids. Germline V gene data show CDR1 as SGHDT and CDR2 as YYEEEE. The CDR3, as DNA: TGTGCCAGCAGCAGCGGACTCTACTTTGGGGGCACCGGGGAGCTGTTTTTT. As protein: CASSSGLYFGGTGELFF.

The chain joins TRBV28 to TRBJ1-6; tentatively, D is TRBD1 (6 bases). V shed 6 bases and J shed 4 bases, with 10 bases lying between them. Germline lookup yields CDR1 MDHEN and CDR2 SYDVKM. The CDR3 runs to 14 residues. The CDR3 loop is CASSRQEYNSPLHF. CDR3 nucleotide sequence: TGTGCCAGCAGCCGACAGGAGTATAATTCACCCCTCCACTTT.

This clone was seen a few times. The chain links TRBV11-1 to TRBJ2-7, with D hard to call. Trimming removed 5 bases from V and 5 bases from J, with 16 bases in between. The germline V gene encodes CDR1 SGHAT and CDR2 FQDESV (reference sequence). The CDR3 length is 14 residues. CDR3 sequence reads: CASSLTSPVDEQYF. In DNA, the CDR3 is TGTGCCAGCAGCCTGACTTCTCCGGTTGACGAGCAGTACTTC.

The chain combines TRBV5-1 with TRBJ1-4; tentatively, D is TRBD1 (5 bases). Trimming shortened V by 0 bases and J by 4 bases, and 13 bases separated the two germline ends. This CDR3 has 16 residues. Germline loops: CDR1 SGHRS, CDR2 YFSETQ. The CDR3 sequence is CASSLGSGRGNEKLFF. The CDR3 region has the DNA TGCGCCAGCAGCTTGGGGTCAGGGCGCGGTAATGAAAAACTGTTTTTT.